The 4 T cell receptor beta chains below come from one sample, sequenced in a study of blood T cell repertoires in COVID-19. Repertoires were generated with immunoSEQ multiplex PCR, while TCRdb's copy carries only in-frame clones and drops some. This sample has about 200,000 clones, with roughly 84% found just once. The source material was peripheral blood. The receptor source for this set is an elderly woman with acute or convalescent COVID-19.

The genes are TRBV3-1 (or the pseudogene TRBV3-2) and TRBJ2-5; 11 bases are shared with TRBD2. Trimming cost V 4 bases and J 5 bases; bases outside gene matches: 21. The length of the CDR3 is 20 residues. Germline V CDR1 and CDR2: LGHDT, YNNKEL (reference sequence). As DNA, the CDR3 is TGTGCCAGCAGCCGAGACCCAAATCCGATTAGCGGGAGGGCCGAGGAGACCCAGTACTTC. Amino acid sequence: CASSRDPNPISGRAEETQYF.

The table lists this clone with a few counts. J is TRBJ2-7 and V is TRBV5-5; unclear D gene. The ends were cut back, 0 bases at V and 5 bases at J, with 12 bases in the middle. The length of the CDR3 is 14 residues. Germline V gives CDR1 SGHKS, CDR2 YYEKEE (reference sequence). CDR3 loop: CASSLGLVFDEQYF. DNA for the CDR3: TGTGCCAGCAGCTTGGGCCTAGTCTTCGACGAGCAGTACTTC.

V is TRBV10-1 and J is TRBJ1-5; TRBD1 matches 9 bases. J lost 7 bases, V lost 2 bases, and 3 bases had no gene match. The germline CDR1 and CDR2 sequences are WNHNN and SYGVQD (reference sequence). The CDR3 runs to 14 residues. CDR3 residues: CASSEGTGKQPQHF. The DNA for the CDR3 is TGCGCCAGCAGTGAGGGGACAGGGAAGCAGCCCCAGCATTTT.

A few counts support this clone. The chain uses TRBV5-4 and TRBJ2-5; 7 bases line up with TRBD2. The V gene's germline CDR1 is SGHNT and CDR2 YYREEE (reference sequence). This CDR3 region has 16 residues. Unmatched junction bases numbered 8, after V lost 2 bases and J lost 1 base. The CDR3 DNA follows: TGTGCCAGCAGCTTAAGTTTGGGCGGGGGCCAAGAGACCCAGTACTTC. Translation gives CASSLSLGGGQETQYF.